The present entry profiles one TCR beta chain with its context. Its antigen is not known. TCRdb's copy holds only in-frame clones and misses some; the assay was immunoSEQ multiplex PCR. The sample has 110,000 or so clones, about 90% seen once. The sample is drawn from a study of T cell responses to AZD1222 COVID-19 vaccine. Whole-study results and caveats: Sampling that yielded the repertoires occurred only after the peak T cell response. Reports indicate that nearly half of spike-specific TCRs are directed at unmutated variant regions. Donors skewed white British and female; clonal diversity was possibly underestimated.

This CDR3 comprises 14 residues. V dropped 0 bases and J dropped 4 bases, with 9 bases sitting between them. The germline gives CDR1 ENHRY, CDR2 SYGVKD. The clonotype originates from an adult in good health. The sequencing here drew on peripheral blood, taken on day 0 of AZD1222 vaccination. The chain uses TRBV10-3 and TRBJ1-2; D remains unclear. CDR3: CAISESRQAYGYTF. As DNA, the CDR3 is TGTGCCATCAGTGAGTCGAGGCAGGCCTATGGCTACACCTTC.